This T cell receptor (beta chain) was sequenced in a study of cytomegalovirus exposure and HLA in healthy donors. V was clipped by 5 bases and J by 4 bases; unmatched bases: 5. In germline, CDR1 is SEHNR, CDR2 FQNEAQ (reference sequence). The CDR3 runs 14 residues. Primers for the PCR totalled 60 Vbeta and 13 Jbeta. Generated by immunoSEQ multiplex PCR, the TCRdb table keeps only in-frame clones and is missing some. In the table there are approximately 190,000 clones, 75% to 90% of which are singletons. The sample consisted of PBMCs. The clonotype comes from a man aged 35 to 55 in good health and CMV-seropositive. V gene TRBV7-9 combines with J gene TRBJ1-1; 9 bases are shared with TRBD1. CDR3 DNA: TGTGCCAGCAGCGTAACAGGGGGCAGCACTGAAGCTTTCTTT. Protein: CASSVTGGSTEAFF.